The 14 T cell receptor beta chains in this list originate from one sample, sequenced in a study of T cell responses to AZD1222 COVID-19 vaccine. Sequenced by immunoSEQ multiplex PCR; TCRdb stores in-frame clones only, minus some. The sample lists about 160,000 clones, 94% occurring once. The material sequenced was peripheral blood, taken 28 days after the second AZD1222 dose. All receptors derive from an adult who received the AZD1222 COVID-19 vaccine.

This chain connects TRBV4-2 to TRBJ1-4, with TRBD1 matching 9 bases. CDR1 is LGHNA, CDR2 YNFKEQ, per germline. This CDR3 region has 15 residues. Trimming took 2 bases from V and 8 from J; bases not matched to a gene: 6. In DNA form, the CDR3 reads TGTGCCAGCAGCCAAAGGGACAGGGACCGAGAAAAACTGTTTTTT. Encoded protein: CASSQRDRDREKLFF.

The chain employs TRBV12-3 or TRBV12-4 and TRBJ2-2; no firm D call. V lost 6 bases to trimming and J lost 8 bases, with 4 bases between them. The CDR3 is 10 amino acids. The CDR3: CASREGELFF. CDR3 sequence (DNA): TGTGCCAGCAGAGAGGGGGAGCTGTTTTTT.

The chain recombines TRBV2 with TRBJ1-6; unclear D gene. V lost 2 bases, J lost 4 bases, and 9 bases lay in between. The CDR3 length is 15 residues. Germline values: CDR1 SNHLY, CDR2 FYNNEI. The chain's CDR3 is CASSEWVVYNSPLHF. The CDR3 region has the DNA TGTGCCAGCAGTGAATGGGTGGTTTATAATTCACCCCTCCACTTT. The entire variable domain, with the rest obtained from reference TRBV2 and TRBJ1-6, is as follows: EPEVTQTPSHQVTQMGQEVILRCVPISNHLYFYWYRQILGQKVEFLVSFYNNEISEKSEIFDDQFSVERPDGSNFTLKIRSTKLEDSAMYFCASSEWVVYNSPLHFGNGTRLTVT.

The genes are TRBV6-6 and TRBJ2-2; perhaps TRBD2 as D (6 bases). CDR3 length: 15 amino acids. Deletions cut 6 bases from V and 0 bases from J, with 11 bases between. Germline V gives CDR1 MNHNY, CDR2 SVGAGI (reference sequence). The CDR3 DNA is TGTGCCAGCAGCTCCGGGACTTCGAACACCGGGGAGCTGTTTTTT. It is translated as CASSSGTSNTGELFF.

The chain recombines TRBV3-1 (or the pseudogene TRBV3-2) with TRBJ1-1; 7 nucleotides align to TRBD1. V was pared by 4 bases and J by 1 base, with 3 bases of the junction left unmatched. Germline V CDR1 and CDR2: LGHDT, YNNKEL (reference sequence). The CDR3 is made up of 14 amino acids. The CDR3 DNA follows: TGTGCCAGCAGCCGGGGGACAGCGAACACTGAAGCTTTCTTT. It specifies CASSRGTANTEAFF.

This clone was found once. The CDR3 nucleotides read TGCAGCGGGGGTGATAACTATGGCTACACCTTC. Its translation is CSGGDNYGYTF. The chain recombines TRBV29-1 with TRBJ1-2; D is undetermined. The length of the CDR3 is 11 residues. Germline values: CDR1 SQVTM, CDR2 ANQGSEA. The germline V and J ends were trimmed by 7 bases and 1 base, with 7 bases remaining between them.

The chain carries TRBV9 and TRBJ2-3, with D possibly matching TRBD2 (7 bases). The CDR3 consists of 16 residues. Trimming took off 0 bases at V and 5 bases at J, with 16 bases between the two ends. Germline loops: CDR1 SGDLS, CDR2 YYNGEE. In DNA form, the CDR3 reads TGTGCCAGCAGCGTAGTGGGGGGCGGGAGTCGAGATACGCAGTATTTT. This sequence encodes CASSVVGGGSRDTQYF. The variable domain in full, completed from reference TRBV9 and TRBJ2-3, reads DSGVTQTPKHLITATGQRVTLRCSPRSGDLSVYWYQQSLDQGLQFLIQYYNGEERAKGNILERFSAQQFPDLHSELNLSSLELGDSALYFCASSVVGGGSRDTQYFGPGTRLTVL.

The chain recombines TRBV4-1 with TRBJ2-3; no reliable D call. V gave up 3 bases and J gave up 3 bases, with 19 bases separating them. Germline loops: CDR1 MGHRA, CDR2 YSYEKL. This CDR3 has 17 residues. Here the CDR3 DNA reads TGCGCCAGCAGCCACCCAAAGGAAGGGTCGAAGACAGATACGCAGTATTTT. Translation gives CASSHPKEGSKTDTQYF.

This clone was observed a handful of times. The chain links TRBV28 to TRBJ2-3; perhaps TRBD2 as D (6 bases). Trimming cost V 5 bases and J 5 bases, with 14 bases left between them. The CDR3 totals 14 residues. Germline CDR1 reads MDHEN; CDR2 reads SYDVKM. DNA for the CDR3: TGTGCCAGCAGTACGTGGGGTAGCGGAGATACGCAGTATTTT. This codes for CASSTWGSGDTQYF.

The chain recombines TRBV27 with TRBJ1-5; 9 bases are shared with TRBD1. The CDR3 consists of 18 residues. V lost 6 bases, J lost 2 bases, and 14 bases stayed unmatched. Germline-derived CDR1 and CDR2 are MNHEY and SMNVEV (reference sequence). The CDR3 loop reads CASRPISGQGPRNQPQHF. The CDR3 DNA reads TGTGCCAGCAGACCTATATCGGGACAGGGCCCCCGCAATCAGCCCCAGCATTTT.

V usage is TRBV21-1 and J usage is TRBJ1-2; TRBD1 is the table's D call and was not checked against the DNA. TRBV21-1 is a pseudogene segment. This CDR3 has 14 amino acids. The CDR3 DNA is TGTGCCAGCAGCAAAGGTGGGCGCCAGTATGGCTACACCTTC. Its protein product is CASSKGGRQYGYTF.

V usage is TRBV30 and J usage is TRBJ2-1; unclear D gene. Germline loops: CDR1 GTSNPN, CDR2 SVGIG (reference sequence). The CDR3 is 13 amino acids. V lost 0 bases, J lost 0 bases, and 3 bases lay in between. CDR3 sequence reads: CAWSVASYNEQFF. The CDR3 DNA follows: TGTGCCTGGAGTGTAGCCTCCTACAATGAGCAGTTCTTC.

This chain uses TRBV30 with TRBJ2-7, with D possibly matching TRBD1 (7 bases). Germline V gene lookup returns CDR1 GTSNPN and CDR2 SVGIG (reference sequence). V lost 1 base, J lost 6 bases, and 16 bases lay in between. This CDR3 has 14 amino acids. CDR3 residues: CAWSGEDRYGEQYF. The CDR3 DNA follows: TGTGCCTGGAGTGGGGAGGACAGGTATGGCGAGCAGTACTTC.

The J gene is TRBJ1-1, the V gene TRBV9, with D hard to call. From germline, CDR1 is SGDLS and CDR2 YYNGEE. V lost 2 bases to trimming and J lost 8 bases, with 13 bases between them. The length of the CDR3 is 13 residues. The CDR3 spells CASSVSVYDEAFF. In DNA, the CDR3 is TGTGCCAGCAGCGTGTCCGTGTATGACGAAGCTTTCTTT.